This T cell receptor beta chain was captured by sequencing in a study of beta chain features in type 1 diabetes. General study findings and limits: There was a moderate but significant shortening of TCRB CDR3s in all four CD4+ subsets of Type 1 diabetes patients.

The whole isolated RNA underwent reverse transcription, so sequencing captured expressed TCRB transcripts. Sequencing was performed with immunoSEQ multiplex PCR; in TCRdb, only in-frame clones are kept and a portion is missing. This table holds roughly 150,000 clones, about 8.1% found once. Every donor had blood drawn once into heparin, around 120 mL on average. Points on this clone: Antigen: not known.

V lost 1 base to trimming and J lost 7 bases; unmatched junction nucleotides: 3. The CDR3 runs to 13 residues. Germline V gene lookup returns CDR1 SGHNT and CDR2 YYREEE (reference sequence). This chain joins TRBV5-4 and TRBJ2-7, with TRBD2 matching over 9 bases. Sequencing was carried out using central memory CD4+ T cells from blood. This TCR came from a woman younger than 30 with type 1 diabetes. CDR3 nucleotide sequence: TGTGCCAGCAGCTTGTCTAGCGGGAAAGAGCAGTACTTC. This gives the protein CASSLSSGKEQYF.